This record covers a single TCR beta chain. The data stem from a study of blood T cells in healthy people across ages. V dropped 5 bases and J dropped 6 bases, with 20 bases sitting between them. The CDR3 runs to 15 residues. CDR1 and CDR2 from the germline V gene are SNHLY and FYNNEI. Using a J-beta primer mix together with a sample-barcoded 5' primer, a second PCR was run for about 7 to 12 cycles. TCRdb used MiXCR to reprocess the 5' RACE reads, holding one entry per CDR3 protein. This table has 1.5 million to 2 million distinct CDR3 sequences, roughly 28% appearing once. The TCR originated in a woman aged 25 to 39 in good health. The chain links TRBV2 to TRBJ2-7; D may be TRBD1 (6 bases). Sequencing input: blood. The CDR3 DNA reads as TGTGCCAGCAGTTACGTGAATACAGGGTTCGTCGAGCAGTACTTC. Amino acids: CASSYVNTGFVEQYF.